A single sample gave rise to the 9 T cell receptor beta chains below, sequenced in a study of blood T cells in healthy people across ages. Together with a sample-barcoded 5' primer, a J-beta primer mix was included in a second PCR lasting about 7 to 11 cycles. TCRdb re-derived calls from the 5' RACE reads in MiXCR, one entry per CDR3 protein. The table shows approximately 730,000 distinct CDR3 sequences, with 43% occurring only once. Sequencing was carried out using blood. These receptors all stem from an older woman in good health.

The chain joins TRBV4-1 to TRBJ2-1; 8 bases are shared with TRBD2. CDR1 MGHRA and CDR2 YSYEKL come from the germline V gene. V was pared by 7 bases and J by 0 bases, with 5 bases of the junction left unmatched. The CDR3 consists of 15 residues. CDR3 in amino acids: CASNQGTSSYNEQFF. DNA of the CDR3: TGCGCCAGCAACCAGGGGACTAGCTCCTACAATGAGCAGTTCTTC.

The chain uses TRBV3-1 and TRBJ2-3, with TRBD2 identical over 12 bases. Germline CDR1 and CDR2: LGHDT and YNNKEL (reference sequence). The length of the CDR3 is 16 residues. The V segment lost 3 bases and the J segment 3 bases; nucleotides outside the gene matches: 4. The CDR3, as DNA: TGTGCCAGCAGCCATCCGACTAGCGGGAGTACAGATACGCAGTATTTT. Encoded protein: CASSHPTSGSTDTQYF.

The chain has TRBV3-1 and TRBJ2-5; 7 nucleotides match TRBD2. After removal of 1 base from V and 1 base from J, the junction contained 12 bases not matched to a gene. The V gene's germline CDR1 is LGHDT and CDR2 YNNKEL (reference sequence). There are 18 residues in the CDR3. The CDR3: CASSQGGGLRRIQETQYF. The DNA of the CDR3 is TGTGCCAGCAGCCAAGGGGGGGGACTACGGAGGATCCAAGAGACCCAGTACTTC.

This clonotype was recorded at least ten times. V usage is TRBV12-3 or TRBV12-4 and J usage is TRBJ2-7, with D maybe TRBD1 (5 bases). This CDR3 comprises 14 residues. Trimming cost V 0 bases and J 12 bases, with 18 bases left between them. CDR3 bases: TGTGCCAGCAGTTTAGCCGTCCGTAACTGGGGCCTGTACTTC. It encodes CASSLAVRNWGLYF.

This clonotype has just a few counts. The chain couples TRBV12-3 or TRBV12-4 to TRBJ1-1; no firm D call. CDR3 size: 15 residues. Deletions cut 3 bases from V and 0 bases from J, with 11 bases between. CDR3 protein: CASSFRRGMNTEAFF. CDR3 coding DNA: TGTGCCAGCAGTTTCCGACGAGGAATGAACACTGAAGCTTTCTTT.

This clonotype occurred many times. The chain joins TRBV5-1 to TRBJ2-7; D is possibly TRBD1 (6 bases). This CDR3 region has 15 residues. V was cut by 0 bases and J by 3 bases, with 13 bases left in between. Germline assignment: CDR1 SGHRS and CDR2 YFSETQ. CDR3 amino acids: CASSLDQGSNYEQYF. The CDR3 region has the DNA TGCGCCAGCAGCTTGGATCAGGGGAGTAACTACGAGCAGTACTTC.

The V and J genes are TRBV7-9 and TRBJ1-6; 7 positions agree with TRBD1. The V segment lost 5 bases and the J segment 7 bases; nucleotides outside the gene matches: 5. From germline, CDR1 is SEHNR and CDR2 FQNEAQ (reference sequence). This CDR3 has 14 residues. CDR3 in amino acids: CASSIGQVNSPLHF. In nucleotides, the CDR3 is TGTGCCAGCAGCATAGGACAGGTCAATTCACCCCTCCACTTT.

This clonotype came up a few times. The chain couples TRBV7-9 to TRBJ1-1, with a weak D call TRBD1 (5 bases). The CDR3 extends over 13 amino acids. CDR1 and CDR2 from the germline V gene are SEHNR and FQNEAQ (reference sequence). V lost 7 bases and J lost 3, with 12 bases in between. For the CDR3, the DNA is TGTGCCAGCAAAGGGGAATGGGACACTGAAGCTTTCTTT. This codes for CASKGEWDTEAFF.

This clonotype was counted ten times or more. V usage is TRBV12-3 or TRBV12-4 and J usage is TRBJ1-2, with D uncertain. The CDR3 consists of 15 residues. V lost 3 bases to trimming and J lost 8 bases, with 19 bases between them. The CDR3 loop reads CASSFGDRPISGYTF. CDR3 in DNA: TGTGCCAGCAGTTTCGGCGATAGGCCGATCTCAGGCTACACCTTC.